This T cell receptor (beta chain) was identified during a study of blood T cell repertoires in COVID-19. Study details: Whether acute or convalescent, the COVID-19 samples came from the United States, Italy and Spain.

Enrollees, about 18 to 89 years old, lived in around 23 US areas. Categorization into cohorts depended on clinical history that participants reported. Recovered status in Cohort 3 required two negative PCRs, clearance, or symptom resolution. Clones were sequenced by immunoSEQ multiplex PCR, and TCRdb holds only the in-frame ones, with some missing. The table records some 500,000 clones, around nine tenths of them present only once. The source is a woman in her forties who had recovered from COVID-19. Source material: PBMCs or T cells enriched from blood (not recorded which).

The CDR3 DNA follows: TGTGCCAGCAGTGTCCTGTCCGTCCCCACCGGGGAGCTGTTTTTT. This translates into CASSVLSVPTGELFF. The rearrangement joins TRBV27 to TRBJ2-2, with no clear D. Germline CDR1 is MNHEY and CDR2 is SMNVEV (reference sequence). CDR3 length: 15 residues. Trimming took off 5 bases at V and 4 bases at J, with 14 bases between the two ends.